This TCR beta chain comes out of a study of CD8 T cells in Susac syndrome. Study-level information: Patients with Susac syndrome were therapy-naive, treated with corticosteroids, or treated with intravenous immunoglobulin alone when blood was collected.

Worth noting for this clonotype: Its target is unknown.

The V end lost 2 bases, the J end lost 6 bases, and 17 bases lay between the germline ends. Germline CDR1 reads MGHRA; CDR2 reads YSYEKL. This CDR3 spans 16 amino acids. Diagnostic criteria for definite or probable disease, in their recently defined form, were met by the patients with Susac syndrome. Study-wide points: Among active patients and in TEMRA cells, CD8+ clonal expansion in Susac reached its peak.

Random hexamers were used to reverse transcribe the RNA input (about 0.5 to 1 ug). Multiplex immunoSEQ PCR targeted 54 Vbeta and 13 Jbeta TCR beta segments. TCRdb recomputed calls from the immunoSEQ multiplex PCR reads with MiXCR, one row per CDR3 protein. This table has roughly 150,000 distinct CDR3 sequences, approximately 95% appearing once. The material sequenced was CD8+ T cells from PBMCs. The chain combines TRBV4-1 with TRBJ2-1; D call uncertain. This receptor was obtained from a human donor with Susac syndrome. DNA for the CDR3: TGCGCCAGCAGCCAACCCTTCTGGCGCATATCCAATGAGCAGTTCTTC. Amino acids: CASSQPFWRISNEQFF.